A selection of T cell receptor beta chains follows, all from one sample in a study of blood T cell repertoires in COVID-19. Only in-frame clones appear in the TCRdb table, and some are missing; sequencing was by immunoSEQ multiplex PCR. This table has under 100,000 clones, 75% to 85% appearing once. Sequenced material: peripheral blood. Every receptor here comes from a human donor in a cohort sampled during active COVID-19. The CDR3 runs from the conserved cysteine through the conserved F or W. D genes are given only for firm matches. Some rows mark clone size as missing; the rest say once, few, many or name a class of expanded clone.

j_call,v_call,d_call,clone_size,cdr3_aa,cdr3_nt
TRBJ2-5,TRBV6-2/TRBV6-3,NA,NA,CASSWGRGEIQETQYF,TGTGCCAGCAGTTGGGGCAGGGGAGAGATCCAAGAGACCCAGTACTTC
TRBJ2-7,TRBV9,NA,NA,CASSVTTADEQYF,TGTGCCAGCAGCGTAACTACGGCGGACGAGCAGTACTTC
TRBJ1-2,TRBV6-6,NA,NA,CASLPGPIDSYGYTF,TGTGCCAGCCTCCCCGGCCCTATAGACAGCTATGGCTACACCTTC
TRBJ1-1,TRBV10-2,NA,NA,CASSYGTSTEAFF,TGCGCCAGCAGCTACGGGACATCCACTGAAGCTTTCTTT
TRBJ1-3,TRBV11-2,NA,NA,CASSSRLAGNTIYF,TGTGCCAGCAGCTCCCGGTTAGCTGGAAACACCATATATTTT
TRBJ1-4,TRBV6-5,NA,NA,CASSRGWTNEKLFF,TGTGCCAGCAGTAGGGGTTGGACTAATGAAAAACTGTTTTTT
TRBJ1-2,TRBV30,TRBD1,NA,CAWSVRSWDRGGYGYTF,TGTGCCTGGAGTGTACGGTCGTGGGACAGGGGAGGCTATGGCTACACCTTC
TRBJ2-1,TRBV18,TRBD1,NA,CASSPPGQSREQFF,TGTGCCAGCTCACCACCGGGACAGAGTAGAGAGCAGTTCTTC
TRBJ1-3,TRBV19,NA,NA,CASKGRRSGNTIYF,TGTGCCAGTAAGGGGCGCCGCTCTGGAAACACCATATATTTT
TRBJ1-5,TRBV5-8,NA,NA,CASTLLGSTDNQPQHF,TGTGCCAGCACCCTATTAGGCAGTACAGACAATCAGCCCCAGCATTTT
TRBJ2-7,TRBV28,NA,NA,CASRIGGSYEQYF,TGTGCCAGCAGGATCGGGGGTTCCTACGAGCAGTACTTC
TRBJ2-1,TRBV4-3,TRBD2,NA,CASSQVYLGLAGDDEQFF,TGCGCCAGCAGCCAAGTTTACCTAGGACTAGCGGGGGACGATGAGCAGTTCTTC
TRBJ2-7,TRBV6-5,TRBD1,NA,CASSRTGTGAYEQYF,TGTGCCAGCAGTAGGACCGGGACAGGCGCCTACGAGCAGTACTTC
TRBJ2-1,TRBV12-5,TRBD2,NA,CASAAPSGGYNEQFF,TGTGCTAGTGCCGCGCCCAGCGGGGGCTACAATGAGCAGTTCTTC
TRBJ1-2,TRBV9,TRBD1,NA,CASSVHTGGGYTF,TGTGCCAGCAGCGTTCACACAGGGGGAGGCTACACCTTC
TRBJ2-7,TRBV11-1,NA,medium-sized,CASSTTGIQQYF,TGTGCCAGCAGCACCACAGGGATTCAGCAGTACTTC
TRBJ2-1,TRBV14,NA,NA,CASSQVLTGIHEQFF,TGTGCCAGCAGCCAAGTCCTGACCGGGATCCATGAGCAGTTCTTC
TRBJ2-1,TRBV2,TRBD2,few,CASSEVAGGRRFF,TGTGCCAGCAGTGAAGTAGCGGGGGGGCGGAGGTTCTTC
TRBJ2-1,TRBV11-2,TRBD2,few,CASSPGTSGGAWNEQFF,TGTGCCAGCAGCCCCGGGACTAGCGGGGGGGCTTGGAATGAGCAGTTCTTC
TRBJ2-6,TRBV25-1,TRBD1,NA,CASSDGQGAFSGANVLTF,TGTGCCAGCAGTGACGGACAGGGGGCCTTCTCTGGGGCCAACGTCCTGACTTTC
TRBJ1-2,TRBV5-1,TRBD1,NA,CASSLGDRGLSGGYTF,TGCGCCAGCAGTCTTGGGGACAGGGGGTTATCCGGTGGCTACACCTTC
TRBJ2-7,TRBV24-1,NA,NA,CATVRDRGLFTPYEQYF,TGTGCCACCGTCCGGGACAGAGGACTATTTACCCCCTACGAGCAGTACTTC
TRBJ1-2,TRBV30,NA,NA,CAWSVVIYGYTF,TGTGCCTGGAGCGTCGTAATCTATGGCTACACCTTC
TRBJ1-2,TRBV5-1,NA,NA,CASSPQRVGYGYTF,TGCGCCAGCAGCCCCCAGAGGGTTGGGTATGGCTACACCTTC
TRBJ2-7,TRBV2,TRBD2,NA,CASIDLAGTTYEQYF,TGTGCCAGCATTGATCTAGCGGGGACAACCTACGAGCAGTACTTC
TRBJ2-7,TRBV7-8,TRBD1,NA,CASSLSLGTAAHEQYF,TGTGCCAGCAGTCTATCCCTGGGGACAGCCGCCCACGAGCAGTACTTC
TRBJ1-6,TRBV5-1,TRBD1,NA,CASSLGTGADNSPLHF,TGCGCCAGCAGCTTGGGGACAGGGGCGGATAATTCACCCCTCCACTTT
TRBJ2-3,TRBV6-5,TRBD2,many,CASSRLAGGPDTQYF,TGTGCCAGCAGCCGACTAGCGGGGGGGCCAGATACGCAGTATTTT
TRBJ2-6,TRBV18,NA,NA,CASSPQGLPGANVLTF,TGTGCCAGCTCACCACAGGGGCTCCCTGGGGCCAACGTCCTGACTTTC
TRBJ2-5,TRBV7-2,NA,NA,CASSLVGAGAETQYF,TGTGCCAGCAGCTTAGTTGGGGCGGGGGCGGAGACCCAGTACTTC
TRBJ2-2,TRBV11-1,NA,NA,CASSFYREAGELFF,TGTGCCAGCAGCTTCTACAGGGAAGCCGGGGAGCTGTTTTTT
TRBJ2-3,TRBV28,NA,few,CASSSTTGKDTQYF,TGTGCCAGCAGCTCCACTACAGGGAAGGATACGCAGTATTTT
TRBJ2-2,TRBV5-1,NA,NA,CASSSTLGGELFF,TGCGCCAGCAGCTCCACTCTTGGCGGGGAGCTGTTTTTT
TRBJ1-1,TRBV19,TRBD1,NA,CASSRLNRGGSEAFF,TGTGCCAGTAGTCGGTTAAACAGGGGTGGGTCTGAAGCTTTCTTT
TRBJ2-7,TRBV29-1,NA,few,CSVLGLPPYEQYF,TGCAGCGTGCTGGGACTCCCCCCCTACGAGCAGTACTTC
TRBJ2-5,TRBV30,TRBD1,NA,CAWSQQGAETQYF,TGTGCCTGGAGTCAACAGGGGGCAGAGACCCAGTACTTC
TRBJ2-2,TRBV5-4,TRBD2,NA,CASSYGPAGWAGELFF,TGTGCCAGCAGCTATGGTCCAGCGGGGTGGGCCGGGGAGCTGTTTTTT
TRBJ2-6,TRBV4-1,TRBD2,NA,CASSPGLAVTSGANVLTF,TGCGCCAGCAGCCCTGGACTAGCGGTAACCTCTGGGGCCAACGTCCTGACTTTC